A selection of T cell receptor beta chains follows, all from one sample in a study of siplizumab effects on memory and regulatory T cells. Only in-frame clones appear in the TCRdb table, and some are missing; sequencing was by immunoSEQ multiplex PCR. The sample lists about 100,000 clones, about 94% seen once, with 1% to 1.5% in the top ten. The material sequenced was non-Treg CD4+ T cells sorted from blood. Receptors originate from a human donor in good health. CDR3s include the opening cysteine and the closing phenylalanine or tryptophan. A D gene is named only where the DNA matches it firmly. Clone size, where shown, is once, few, many, or a class for clones that have expanded.

V,J,size,D,CDR3,DNA
TRBV27,TRBJ2-1,NA,TRBD1,CASRTGFSYNEQFF,TGTGCCAGCAGGACAGGGTTCTCCTACAATGAGCAGTTCTTC
TRBV14,TRBJ2-5,once,TRBD2,CASSQDSGTIIQETQYF,TGTGCCAGCAGCCAAGACTCCGGGACTATAATCCAAGAGACCCAGTACTTC
TRBV7-6,TRBJ1-1,NA,NA,CASSLMPPAGPTEAFF,TGTGCCAGCAGCTTAATGCCCCCCGCGGGGCCCACTGAAGCTTTCTTT
TRBV4-1,TRBJ2-7,NA,NA,CASSPHYEQYF,TGCGCCAGCAGCCCGCACTACGAGCAGTACTTC
TRBV7-9,TRBJ2-3,NA,NA,CASSLVGPAGPLRDTQYF,TGTGCCAGCAGCTTAGTGGGGCCGGCCGGTCCCCTGAGGGATACGCAGTATTTT
TRBV19,TRBJ2-3,NA,TRBD1,CASSSQGADTQYF,TGTGCCAGTAGTTCCCAGGGGGCAGATACGCAGTATTTT
TRBV5-1,TRBJ2-3,NA,NA,CASSLSPSSDTQYF,TGCGCCAGCAGCTTGTCCCCTAGCTCAGATACGCAGTATTTT
TRBV9,TRBJ2-3,NA,NA,CASSVGTRDSTDTQYF,TGTGCCAGCAGCGTAGGGACACGGGACAGCACAGATACGCAGTATTTT
TRBV28,TRBJ2-7,NA,NA,CASREGPYYEQYF,TGTGCCAGCAGAGAAGGTCCCTACTACGAGCAGTACTTC
TRBV27,TRBJ1-3,NA,NA,CASSSGLPGNTIYF,TGTGCCAGCAGTTCGGGACTGCCTGGAAACACCATATATTTT
TRBV15,TRBJ2-7,NA,TRBD1,CATSRTRTGTDVEQYF,TGTGCCACCAGCAGAACCAGAACCGGGACAGACGTAGAGCAGTACTTC
TRBV7-3,TRBJ2-1,NA,NA,CASSRKDSSYNEQFF,TGTGCCAGCAGCCGGAAAGACAGCTCCTACAATGAGCAGTTCTTC
TRBV2,TRBJ2-1,NA,TRBD2,CASSPGLAGGEQFF,TGTGCCAGCAGTCCGGGACTAGCGGGGGGTGAGCAGTTCTTC
TRBV6-5,TRBJ2-1,NA,TRBD2,CASRRPGLAYNEQFF,TGTGCCAGCCGCCGCCCAGGACTAGCGTACAATGAGCAGTTCTTC
TRBV27,TRBJ2-7,NA,NA,CASGVGGQALYEQYF,TGTGCCAGCGGGGTTGGGGGACAAGCCCTTTACGAGCAGTACTTC
TRBV6-5,TRBJ2-1,once,NA,CASSYLRGPRYNEQFF,TGTGCCAGCAGTTACTTGCGGGGGCCCAGATACAATGAGCAGTTCTTC